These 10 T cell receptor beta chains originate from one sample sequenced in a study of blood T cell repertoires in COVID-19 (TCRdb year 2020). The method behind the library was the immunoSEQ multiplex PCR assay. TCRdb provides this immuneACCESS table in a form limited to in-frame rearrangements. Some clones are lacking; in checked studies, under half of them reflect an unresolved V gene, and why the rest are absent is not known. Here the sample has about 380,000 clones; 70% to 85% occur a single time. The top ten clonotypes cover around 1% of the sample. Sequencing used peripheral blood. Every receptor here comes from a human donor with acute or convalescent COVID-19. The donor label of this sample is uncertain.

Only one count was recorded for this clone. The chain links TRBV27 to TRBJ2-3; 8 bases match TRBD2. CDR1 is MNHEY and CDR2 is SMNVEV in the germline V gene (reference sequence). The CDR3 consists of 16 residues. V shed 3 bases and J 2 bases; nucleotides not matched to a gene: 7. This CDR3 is CASSFYGGGSTDTQYF. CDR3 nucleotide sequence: TGTGCCAGCAGTTTTTACGGCGGGGGGTCCACAGATACGCAGTATTTT.

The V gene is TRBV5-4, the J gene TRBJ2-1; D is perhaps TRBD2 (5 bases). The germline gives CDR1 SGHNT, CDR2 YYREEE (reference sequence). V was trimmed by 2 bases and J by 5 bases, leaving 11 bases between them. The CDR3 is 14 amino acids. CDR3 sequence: CASSLGGIDNEQFF. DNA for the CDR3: TGTGCCAGCAGCTTAGGAGGTATTGACAATGAGCAGTTCTTC. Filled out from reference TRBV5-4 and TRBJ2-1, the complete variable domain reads ETGVTQSPTHLIKTRGQQVTLRCSSQSGHNTVSWYQQALGQGPQFIFQYYREEENGRGNFPPRFSGLQFPNYSSELNVNALELDDSALYLCASSLGGIDNEQFFGPGTRLTVL.

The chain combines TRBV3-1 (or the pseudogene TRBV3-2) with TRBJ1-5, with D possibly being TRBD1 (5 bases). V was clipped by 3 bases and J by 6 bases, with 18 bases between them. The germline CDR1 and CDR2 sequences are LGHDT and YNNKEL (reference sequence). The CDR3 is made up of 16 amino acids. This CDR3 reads CASSHGGTQGGQPQHF. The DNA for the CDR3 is TGTGCCAGCAGCCACGGAGGGACCCAGGGAGGTCAGCCCCAGCATTTT.

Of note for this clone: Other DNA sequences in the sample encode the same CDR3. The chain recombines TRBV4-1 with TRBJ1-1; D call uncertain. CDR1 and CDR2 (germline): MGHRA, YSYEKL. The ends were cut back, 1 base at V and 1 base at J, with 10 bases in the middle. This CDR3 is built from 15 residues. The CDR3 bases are TGCGCCAGCAGCCAAGTCTGGGGAGGGAACACTGAAGCTTTCTTT. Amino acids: CASSQVWGGNTEAFF.

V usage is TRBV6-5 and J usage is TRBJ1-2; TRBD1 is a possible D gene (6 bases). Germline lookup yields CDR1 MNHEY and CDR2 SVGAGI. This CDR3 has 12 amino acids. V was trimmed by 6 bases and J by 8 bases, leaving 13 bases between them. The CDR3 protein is CASRIQGIGYTF. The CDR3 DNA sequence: TGTGCCAGCAGGATACAGGGTATCGGCTACACCTTC.

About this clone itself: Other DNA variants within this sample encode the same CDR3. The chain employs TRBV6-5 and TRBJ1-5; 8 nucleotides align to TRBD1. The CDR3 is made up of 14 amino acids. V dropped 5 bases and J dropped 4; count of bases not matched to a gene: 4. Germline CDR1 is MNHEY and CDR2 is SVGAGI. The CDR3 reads CASSNRQGNQPQHF. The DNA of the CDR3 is TGTGCCAGCAGTAATCGACAGGGGAATCAGCCCCAGCATTTT.

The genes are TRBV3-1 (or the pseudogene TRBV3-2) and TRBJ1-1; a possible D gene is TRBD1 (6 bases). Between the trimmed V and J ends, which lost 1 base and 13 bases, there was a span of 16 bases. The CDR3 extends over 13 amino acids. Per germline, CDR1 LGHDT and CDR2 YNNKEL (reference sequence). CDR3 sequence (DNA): TGTGCCAGCAGCCAAGTAGCACCAGGGGTGGTTTTCTTT. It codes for CASSQVAPGVVFF.

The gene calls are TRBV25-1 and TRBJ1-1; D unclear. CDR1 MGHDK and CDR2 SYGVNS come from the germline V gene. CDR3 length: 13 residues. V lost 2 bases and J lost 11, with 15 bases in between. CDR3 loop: CASSEPGAIRAFF. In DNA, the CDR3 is TGTGCCAGCAGTGAACCGGGAGCCATTAGGGCTTTCTTT.

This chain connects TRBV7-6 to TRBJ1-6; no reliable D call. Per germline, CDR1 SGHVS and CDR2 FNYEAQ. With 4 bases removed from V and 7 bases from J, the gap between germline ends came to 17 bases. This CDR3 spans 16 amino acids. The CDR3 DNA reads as TGTGCCAGCAGCTCAGAAATAATATCCACCAATTCACCCCTCCACTTT. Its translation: CASSSEIISTNSPLHF.

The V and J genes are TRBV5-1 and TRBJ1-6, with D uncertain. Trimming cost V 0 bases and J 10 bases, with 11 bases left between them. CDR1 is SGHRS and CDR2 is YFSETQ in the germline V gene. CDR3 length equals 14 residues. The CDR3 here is CASSLDSGPSPLHF. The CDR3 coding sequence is TGCGCCAGCAGCTTGGACAGCGGGCCATCACCCCTCCACTTT.